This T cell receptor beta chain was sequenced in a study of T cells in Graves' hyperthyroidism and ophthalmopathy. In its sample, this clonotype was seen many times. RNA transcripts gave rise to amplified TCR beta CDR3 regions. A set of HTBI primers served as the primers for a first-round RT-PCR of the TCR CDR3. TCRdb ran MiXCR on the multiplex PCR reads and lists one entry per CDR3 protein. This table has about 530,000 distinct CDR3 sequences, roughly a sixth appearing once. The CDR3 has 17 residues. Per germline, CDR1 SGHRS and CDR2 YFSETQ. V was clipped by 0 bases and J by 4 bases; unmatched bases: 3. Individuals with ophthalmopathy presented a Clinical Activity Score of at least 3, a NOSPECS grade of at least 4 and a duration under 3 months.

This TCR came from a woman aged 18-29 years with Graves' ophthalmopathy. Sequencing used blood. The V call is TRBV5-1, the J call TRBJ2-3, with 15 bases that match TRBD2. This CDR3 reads CASSLEGLAGGADTQYF. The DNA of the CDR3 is TGCGCCAGCAGCTTGGAGGGACTAGCGGGGGGCGCAGATACGCAGTATTTT.